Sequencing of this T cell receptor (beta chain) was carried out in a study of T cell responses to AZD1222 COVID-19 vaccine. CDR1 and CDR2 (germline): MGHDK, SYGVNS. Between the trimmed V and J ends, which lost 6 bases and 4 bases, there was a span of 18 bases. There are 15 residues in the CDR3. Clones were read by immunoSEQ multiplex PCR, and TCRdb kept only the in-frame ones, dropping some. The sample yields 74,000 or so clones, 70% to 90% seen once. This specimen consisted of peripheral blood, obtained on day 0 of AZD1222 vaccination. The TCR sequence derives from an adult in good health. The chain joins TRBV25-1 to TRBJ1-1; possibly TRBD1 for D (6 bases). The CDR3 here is CASSQALTRGTEAFF. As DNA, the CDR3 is TGTGCCAGCAGCCAAGCCCTGACCAGGGGCACTGAAGCTTTCTTT.